This is a list of T cell receptor beta chains from one sample in a study of shared clonotypes between healthy human individuals. Assay: immunoSEQ multiplex PCR; the TCRdb copy retains only in-frame clones and omits some. The sample has about 960,000 clones, less than 85% seen once. Sequencing was performed on memory CD4+ T cells sorted from blood. The receptors come from a man aged 18 to 35 in good health. CDR3s include the opening cysteine and the closing phenylalanine or tryptophan. A D gene is named only where the DNA matches it firmly. Where a row states a size, it is once, few, many or the class of an expanded clone; other rows omit it.

.,TRBV4-1,.,CASSLPWAERLEVQHF
.,TRBV6-1,TRBD2,CASSRLAGNYEQYF
.,TRBV19,.,CASSIGEGTGNQPQHF
.,TRBV28,TRBD1,CATDPRQGYGYTF
.,TRBV5-6,TRBD2,CASSFGLAGGWETQYF
.,TRBV10-3,TRBD2,CAISDPGLAGPSYEQYF
.,TRBV18,.,CASSQGGNSPLHF
.,TRBV5-6,.,CASSLVGQSYGYTF
.,TRBV7-9,.,CASSLGTGFTYEQYF
.,TRBV2,.,CASKEGSNTEAFF
.,TRBV5-1,TRBD1,CASSRGTAAYNEQFF
few,TRBV2,.,CASQSQWVGYTF
.,TRBV5-1,.,CASSLVQSYGYTF
many,TRBV18,TRBD1,CASSPDRGGNQPQHF
.,TRBV9,TRBD1,CASSPHAGGTSLNTEAFF
.,TRBV29-1,.,CSAGDRSVGGYTF
.,TRBV19,.,CASKGAYEQYF
.,TRBV2,.,CASSGRLAETQYF
.,TRBV30,TRBD1,CAWSFGTGNSPLHF
.,TRBV6-1,TRBD2,CATRYGGGYNEQFF
many,TRBV6-5,.,CATRRVGGPETQYF
.,TRBV15,.,CATSPRVGDTGGLWLRNGYTF
.,TRBV5-1,TRBD1,CASSLGDRGFYNEQFF
few,TRBV7-6,.,CASRSDGGTQYF
once,TRBV2,.,CASVQGRPYEQYF
.,TRBV5-4,TRBD2,CASSLGVAGSWGTQYF
.,TRBV6-5,TRBD2,CASTSGTSRDTQYF
.,TRBV30,.,CAWSGRDYGYTF
.,TRBV18,.,CASSPPGVGAGNSQAFF
.,TRBV7-6,TRBD1,CASSGPGQGDSGANVLTF
few,TRBV4-1,TRBD2,CASSQDWGGMRDTQYF
few,TRBV7-7,.,CASSLTALSNNEQFF
.,TRBV27,.,CASSTYRERQYF
many,TRBV19,TRBD1,CATRDRGRTDTQYF
.,TRBV30,TRBD1,CACGQATYEQYF
.,TRBV9,TRBD1,CASSVATGQGSRNEQYF
.,TRBV5-6,.,CASSLALSSTDTQYF
once,TRBV30,.,CAWRQGVYEKLFF
.,TRBV7-2,.,CASRRPGSNQPQHF
once,TRBV18,TRBD1,CASKPGQDLGYTF